This TCR beta chain was recovered during a study of blood T cell repertoires in COVID-19. Study-wide context: Researchers got acute and convalescent COVID-19 samples from the United States, Italy and Spain. In each case, the material was cDNA or gDNA derived from T cells, B-cell-depleted T cells, or PBMCs.

In the original analysis: Counts of nucleated cells, estimated from reference gene primer amplification, were obtained. The protocol was immunoSEQ multiplex PCR, while the TCRdb copy is restricted to in-frame clones and leaves out a portion. Clonal size and the V and J genes are those of that table, whereas D and trimming came from the DNA. This sample has about 210,000 clones, with 90% to 95% found just once. Germline V gene data show CDR1 as KGHSH and CDR2 as LQKENI. CDR3 length equals 15 residues. The J segment lost 5 bases and the V segment lost 6 bases, leaving 9 bases of the junction unmatched.

The clonotype comes from a man aged 25-45 years with acute or convalescent COVID-19. The sequenced sample consisted of peripheral blood. The rearrangement uses TRBV18 and TRBJ1-4; 7 bases are a match to TRBD1. The DNA for the CDR3 is TGTGCCAGCTCGTACCAGGGGGGCAGGAATGAAAAACTGTTTTTT. Its translation is CASSYQGGRNEKLFF.